Listed below are T cell receptor beta chains from one sample, sequenced in a study of T-cell memory formation after mild COVID-19. From the 5' RACE reads, TCRdb called clonotypes with MiXCR, one entry per CDR3 protein. The sample holds more than 250,000 distinct CDR3 sequences, under 20% seen once. The sample was PBMCs or a T cell subset sorted from them (not recorded which). These receptors were obtained from a man between 18 and 35 years old who had mild COVID-19 (a few samples of this study predate the infection). Cell type and time point are not known. Each CDR3 is given with its conserved first and last residue. Each record gives: V gene, clone size, CDR3 protein. Clone sizes are given selectively: once, few, many, or a class where the clone is expanded.

v_gene: TRBV4-3; abundance: .; CDR3aa: CASSQGLVDGYTF
v_gene: TRBV11-2; abundance: many; CDR3aa: CASSSISGTSYEQYF
v_gene: TRBV5-6; abundance: .; CDR3aa: CASSHRDFWETQYF
v_gene: TRBV15; abundance: few; CDR3aa: CATSHAGTQPQHF
v_gene: TRBV15; abundance: .; CDR3aa: CATSRVSSDGYTF
v_gene: TRBV29-1; abundance: .; CDR3aa: CSVPGTGGETEQFF
v_gene: TRBV4-2; abundance: many; CDR3aa: CASSQEPTSGAAKVIF
v_gene: TRBV30; abundance: .; CDR3aa: CAWTRVQATYEQYF
v_gene: TRBV5-1; abundance: many; CDR3aa: CASSFQDPRTDTQYF
v_gene: TRBV12-3/TRBV12-4; abundance: .; CDR3aa: CASSQGRAGSYEQYF
v_gene: TRBV10-3; abundance: few; CDR3aa: CAISESGSTDTQYF
v_gene: TRBV7-2; abundance: few; CDR3aa: CASSLGFWDTGELFF
v_gene: TRBV7-2; abundance: few; CDR3aa: CASSLESGPYGYTF
v_gene: TRBV30; abundance: .; CDR3aa: CAWLNSGNTIYF
v_gene: TRBV14; abundance: .; CDR3aa: CASSQVRQGVNTEAFF
v_gene: TRBV20-1; abundance: many; CDR3aa: CSARASGPLDEKLFF
v_gene: TRBV12-3/TRBV12-4; abundance: once; CDR3aa: CASSLQAGVNYGYTF
v_gene: TRBV30; abundance: few; CDR3aa: CAWSFWFPSGANVLTF
v_gene: TRBV5-1; abundance: .; CDR3aa: CASSFGAPGNTIYF
v_gene: TRBV2; abundance: .; CDR3aa: CATTSGILREQYF
v_gene: TRBV6-2/TRBV6-3; abundance: .; CDR3aa: CASWRGGRSEQFF
v_gene: TRBV6-4; abundance: .; CDR3aa: CASPRLAGATDTQYF
v_gene: TRBV20-1; abundance: .; CDR3aa: CSALTGPSTNEKLFF
v_gene: TRBV20-1; abundance: few; CDR3aa: CSASLGYEQYF
v_gene: TRBV30; abundance: .; CDR3aa: CAWSKGIAEWDMNTEAFF
v_gene: TRBV4-2; abundance: .; CDR3aa: CASSQDENGGIETQYF
v_gene: TRBV9; abundance: many; CDR3aa: CASSGPGTPNTGELFF
v_gene: TRBV5-6; abundance: .; CDR3aa: CASSLDRGHYNSPLHF
v_gene: TRBV28; abundance: .; CDR3aa: CASSNSAGGVTDTQYF
v_gene: TRBV5-5; abundance: .; CDR3aa: CASSNGENQPQHF
v_gene: TRBV7-3; abundance: .; CDR3aa: CASSSTRAGRETQYF
v_gene: TRBV11-1; abundance: .; CDR3aa: CASSHSRGANEKLFF
v_gene: TRBV4-1; abundance: few; CDR3aa: CASSHGTGYTF
v_gene: TRBV7-9; abundance: few; CDR3aa: CASSLDQGNQPQHF
v_gene: TRBV2; abundance: .; CDR3aa: CASRPDGTGELFF
v_gene: TRBV11-2; abundance: .; CDR3aa: CASSPLFTGQGAKGKRNEQFF
v_gene: TRBV6-4; abundance: few; CDR3aa: CASSAQGSGTDTQYF
v_gene: TRBV29-1; abundance: few; CDR3aa: CSVDSWNIQYF
v_gene: TRBV9; abundance: few; CDR3aa: CASSGAGVANEKLFF
v_gene: TRBV20-1; abundance: .; CDR3aa: CSARDWGSENTGELFF
v_gene: TRBV12-3/TRBV12-4; abundance: .; CDR3aa: CASSLTQGTETQYF
v_gene: TRBV30; abundance: .; CDR3aa: CAWSVLGRGAYNEQFF
v_gene: TRBV5-4; abundance: .; CDR3aa: CASSLTGQKNIQYF
v_gene: TRBV6-1; abundance: .; CDR3aa: CASMVSVGANSPLHF
v_gene: TRBV5-1; abundance: many; CDR3aa: CASSPGGAEETQYF
v_gene: TRBV7-8; abundance: many; CDR3aa: CASSLPWQANQPQHF
v_gene: TRBV19; abundance: few; CDR3aa: CASTRAGTGQPQHF
v_gene: TRBV5-1; abundance: few; CDR3aa: CASSFGPQGPNTEAFF